This T cell receptor beta chain was captured in a study of response to subunit inactivated influenza vaccine. This CDR3 is built from 14 residues. Germline values: CDR1 MGHRA, CDR2 YSYEKL. Details on this clonotype: At one boundary the junction diverges from the germline segment, which might be a read error.

TCRdb redid the calling of the RT-PCR reads with MiXCR, one entry per CDR3 protein. The data show approximately 290,000 distinct CDR3 sequences, around 22% seen once. The TCR comes from a man aged 45 to 75 who received an inactivated influenza vaccine. The sample in question was PBMCs from blood, obtained less than 22 months after vaccination. The genes are TRBV4-1 and TRBJ2-3; D remains unclear. CDR3 protein: CASSQDPGTDMQYF. The CDR3 bases are TGCGCCAGCAGCCAAGATCCTGGCACAGATATGCAGTATTTT.